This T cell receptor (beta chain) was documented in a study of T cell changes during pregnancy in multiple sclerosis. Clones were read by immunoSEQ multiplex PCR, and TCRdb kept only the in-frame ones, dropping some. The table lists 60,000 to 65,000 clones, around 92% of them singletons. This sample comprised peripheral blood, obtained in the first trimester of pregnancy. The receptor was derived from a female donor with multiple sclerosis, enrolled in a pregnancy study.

In DNA form, the CDR3 reads TGTGCCAGCAGAACAGCGGGAGTGGTAAATGAGCAGTTCTTC. Protein sequence: CASRTAGVVNEQFF. The chain is built from TRBV2 and TRBJ2-1; 8 bases are shared with TRBD2. J was trimmed by 7 bases and V by 6 bases; bases with no gene match: 8. The CDR3 totals 14 residues. CDR1 is SNHLY, CDR2 FYNNEI, per germline.